These T cell receptor beta chains were read from a single sample in a study of T cell repertoires in cytomegalovirus infection. What these receptors recognize is not known. One entry per CDR3 protein results from TCRdb running MiXCR on the reads. The sample carries approximately 300,000 distinct CDR3 sequences, 20% to 25% recorded once. The specimen was cultured PBMCs, collected from culture after CMV antigen stimulation. The receptors come from a human donor in good health (CMV status not recorded). Some clones in this sample may be carry-over from other donors' samples. Both conserved end residues are part of each CDR3. D genes are given only for firm matches. Where a row states a size, it is once, few, many or the class of an expanded clone; other rows omit it.

clone size: .
J gene: TRBJ1-6
V gene: TRBV7-8
D gene: .
CDR3 protein: CASSLAVESPLHF
CDR3 DNA: TGTGCCAGCAGCTTAGCGGTGGAGTCACCCCTCCACTTT

clone size: many
J gene: TRBJ2-1
V gene: TRBV7-8
D gene: TRBD2
CDR3 protein: CASSLGSLAGGPNEQFF
CDR3 DNA: TGTGCCAGCAGCTTAGGTTCACTAGCGGGAGGGCCTAATGAGCAGTTCTTC

clone size: .
J gene: TRBJ1-1
V gene: TRBV6-2/TRBV6-3
D gene: .
CDR3 protein: CASRDAGTIAEAFF
CDR3 DNA: TGTGCCAGCAGGGACGCCGGGACAATAGCTGAAGCTTTCTTT

clone size: .
J gene: TRBJ2-6
V gene: TRBV28
D gene: .
CDR3 protein: CASSLYSSGANVLTF
CDR3 DNA: TGTGCCAGCAGTTTATACAGCTCTGGGGCCAACGTCCTGACTTTC

clone size: .
J gene: TRBJ2-7
V gene: TRBV20-1
D gene: TRBD2
CDR3 protein: CSARDRMLAGGRREQYF
CDR3 DNA: TGCAGTGCTAGAGATAGGATGCTAGCGGGAGGTCGACGCGAGCAGTACTTC

clone size: few
J gene: TRBJ2-1
V gene: TRBV5-4
D gene: TRBD2
CDR3 protein: CARTSGRPPIDEQFF
CDR3 DNA: TGTGCCAGAACTAGCGGGAGGCCCCCAATCGATGAGCAGTTCTTC

clone size: few
J gene: TRBJ2-1
V gene: TRBV29-1
D gene: .
CDR3 protein: CSSLVTGNEQFF
CDR3 DNA: TGCAGCTCGTTGGTAACGGGGAATGAGCAGTTCTTC

clone size: .
J gene: TRBJ2-5
V gene: TRBV5-6
D gene: .
CDR3 protein: CASSLFWGRETQYF
CDR3 DNA: TGTGCCAGCAGCTTGTTTTGGGGGCGAGAGACCCAGTACTTC

clone size: .
J gene: TRBJ1-6
V gene: TRBV2
D gene: .
CDR3 protein: CASSGGRPLNSPLHF
CDR3 DNA: TGTGCCAGCAGTGGGGGCCGACCCCTTAATTCACCCCTCCACTTT

clone size: few
J gene: TRBJ1-6
V gene: TRBV5-1
D gene: .
CDR3 protein: CASSLGLRSSYNSPLHF
CDR3 DNA: TGCGCCAGCAGCTTGGGGCTCCGGAGCTCCTATAATTCACCCCTCCACTTT

clone size: .
J gene: TRBJ1-1
V gene: TRBV28
D gene: TRBD1
CDR3 protein: CASIRDRANTEAFF
CDR3 DNA: TGTGCCAGCATTCGGGACAGGGCGAACACTGAAGCTTTCTTT

clone size: few
J gene: TRBJ1-1
V gene: TRBV7-8
D gene: .
CDR3 protein: CASSLVGGGGEANTEAFF
CDR3 DNA: TGTGCCAGCAGCTTAGTGGGGGGGGGGGGCGAGGCAAACACTGAAGCTTTCTTT

clone size: .
J gene: TRBJ2-1
V gene: TRBV20-1
D gene: .
CDR3 protein: CSARDTNLQGFDEQFF
CDR3 DNA: TGCAGTGCTAGAGATACTAATTTGCAGGGGTTCGATGAGCAGTTCTTC

clone size: many
J gene: TRBJ1-6
V gene: TRBV7-2
D gene: TRBD1
CDR3 protein: CASSPETGGGSPLHF
CDR3 DNA: TGTGCCAGCAGCCCTGAGACAGGGGGCGGATCACCCCTCCACTTT

clone size: .
J gene: TRBJ1-5
V gene: TRBV6-6
D gene: .
CDR3 protein: CASTEAYSKQPQHF
CDR3 DNA: TGTGCCAGCACGGAGGCTTATAGCAAACAGCCCCAGCATTTT

clone size: .
J gene: TRBJ2-3
V gene: TRBV20-1
D gene: TRBD2
CDR3 protein: CSVTSGSPDTQYF
CDR3 DNA: TGCAGTGTAACTAGCGGGAGTCCAGATACGCAGTATTTT

clone size: .
J gene: TRBJ2-5
V gene: TRBV19
D gene: .
CDR3 protein: CASMGFSQETQYF
CDR3 DNA: TGTGCCAGTATGGGATTTTCCCAAGAGACCCAGTACTTC

clone size: .
J gene: TRBJ2-7
V gene: TRBV18
D gene: .
CDR3 protein: CASSPPGTTTSYEQYF
CDR3 DNA: TGTGCCAGCTCTCCCCCCGGGACAACTACCTCCTACGAGCAGTACTTC

clone size: many
J gene: TRBJ2-4
V gene: TRBV7-2
D gene: .
CDR3 protein: CASSSHRGTGLGAKNIQYF
CDR3 DNA: TGTGCCAGCAGCTCCCATCGGGGAACAGGGTTGGGGGCCAAAAACATTCAGTACTTC

clone size: .
J gene: TRBJ2-1
V gene: TRBV4-1
D gene: .
CDR3 protein: CASSQIPPQGYEQFF
CDR3 DNA: TGCGCCAGCAGCCAAATCCCCCCACAGGGATATGAGCAGTTCTTC

clone size: many
J gene: TRBJ2-5
V gene: TRBV7-9
D gene: TRBD2
CDR3 protein: CASSKGLAGRLQETQYF
CDR3 DNA: TGTGCCAGCAGCAAGGGACTAGCGGGCCGACTCCAAGAGACCCAGTACTTC

clone size: many
J gene: TRBJ2-2
V gene: TRBV7-6
D gene: .
CDR3 protein: CASSLGSRIYTGELFF
CDR3 DNA: TGTGCCAGCAGCTTAGGTAGTAGAATCTACACCGGGGAGCTGTTTTTT

clone size: few
J gene: TRBJ1-1
V gene: TRBV19
D gene: .
CDR3 protein: CASSITAGANTEAFF
CDR3 DNA: TGTGCCAGTAGTATAACGGCAGGGGCGAACACTGAAGCTTTCTTT

clone size: .
J gene: TRBJ2-2
V gene: TRBV6-4
D gene: TRBD2
CDR3 protein: CASSDPSGTHAGELFF
CDR3 DNA: TGTGCCAGCAGTGACCCTAGCGGCACACACGCCGGGGAGCTGTTTTTT

clone size: few
J gene: TRBJ1-1
V gene: TRBV7-2
D gene: .
CDR3 protein: CASSLSGSPMNTEAFF
CDR3 DNA: TGTGCCAGCAGCCTCTCAGGCTCTCCGATGAACACTGAAGCTTTCTTT

clone size: .
J gene: TRBJ2-3
V gene: TRBV11-1
D gene: .
CDR3 protein: CASSESSPLTDTQYF
CDR3 DNA: TGTGCCAGCAGTGAGTCTAGTCCTCTCACAGATACGCAGTATTTT

clone size: few
J gene: TRBJ1-1
V gene: TRBV10-2
D gene: TRBD1
CDR3 protein: CASSELGGSRNTEAFF
CDR3 DNA: TGCGCCAGCAGTGAGTTAGGGGGCTCGAGGAACACTGAAGCTTTCTTT

clone size: few
J gene: TRBJ2-1
V gene: TRBV18
D gene: TRBD1
CDR3 protein: CASSPAISGTGAWSEQFF
CDR3 DNA: TGTGCCAGCTCACCAGCGATTTCCGGGACAGGGGCGTGGAGTGAGCAGTTCTTC

clone size: many
J gene: TRBJ2-3
V gene: TRBV6-2/TRBV6-3
D gene: TRBD1
CDR3 protein: CASSSDRDGRDTQYF
CDR3 DNA: TGTGCCAGCAGTTCGGACAGGGATGGACGAGATACGCAGTATTTT

clone size: once
J gene: TRBJ2-1
V gene: TRBV9
D gene: TRBD2
CDR3 protein: CASSVAAPGGSYNEQFF
CDR3 DNA: TGTGCCAGCAGCGTGGCTGCTCCGGGAGGATCCTACAATGAGCAGTTCTTC

clone size: .
J gene: TRBJ1-4
V gene: TRBV12-3/TRBV12-4
D gene: TRBD1
CDR3 protein: CASSEVGTGGEKLFF
CDR3 DNA: TGTGCCAGCAGCGAGGTAGGGACAGGAGGTGAAAAACTGTTTTTT

clone size: few
J gene: TRBJ2-3
V gene: TRBV29-1
D gene: .
CDR3 protein: CSVEIGTDTQYF
CDR3 DNA: TGCAGCGTTGAGATCGGCACAGATACGCAGTATTTT